The 2 T cell receptor beta chains below all came from one sample that was sequenced in a study of T cells in localized non-small cell lung cancer. Profiling relied on immunoSEQ multiplex PCR, and the TCRdb table lists in-frame clones only, not all of them. The sample consists of tens of thousands of clones, roughly 90% of them appearing once. The source was peripheral blood, collected before any cancer treatment. These receptors came from a man aged 35 to 69 with stage I lung adenocarcinoma.

V gene TRBV4-3 combines with J gene TRBJ2-7, with 11 bases matching TRBD1. Trimming at V came to 1 base and at J to 2 bases, leaving 1 base not matched to a gene. Germline V gene sequence: CDR1 LGHNA, CDR2 YSLEER. The CDR3 has 15 residues. CDR3 in amino acids: CASSQGGQGAYEQYF. CDR3 DNA sequence: TGCGCCAGCAGCCAAGGGGGACAGGGGGCCTACGAGCAGTACTTC.

The rearrangement links TRBV27 to TRBJ2-1; the match to TRBD2 covers 9 bases. Germline-derived CDR1 and CDR2 are MNHEY and SMNVEV (reference sequence). The CDR3 spans 18 residues. The ends lost 4 bases at V and 7 bases at J; junction bases unmatched: 17. The CDR3 sequence: CASSSLGIAGDLGNEQFF. Here the CDR3 DNA reads TGTGCCAGCAGTTCGTTGGGAATAGCGGGAGATTTGGGTAATGAGCAGTTCTTC.